Listed below are T cell receptor beta chains from one sample, sequenced in a study of Ad26.COV2.S vaccination and SARS-CoV-2 variants. Profiled with immunoSEQ multiplex PCR; TCRdb holds only in-frame clones, not every one. Of 400,000 or so clones in the sample, around nine tenths were seen once. This material consisted of peripheral blood, taken in a trial of Ad26.COV2.S vaccine versus placebo. These receptors all come from a person aged 18-60 years who received the Ad26.COV2.S COVID-19 vaccine or a placebo. CDR3s include the opening cysteine and the closing phenylalanine or tryptophan. A D gene is named only where the DNA matches it firmly. Rows may omit the clone size; those that give it use once, few, many or a size class.

j_gene: TRBJ2-3
v_gene: TRBV4-2
len: 16
d_gene: NA
abundance: NA
CDR3aa: CASSRPTDSSTDTQYF
CDR3nt: TGTGCCAGCAGCCGCCCGACTGACTCTAGCACAGATACGCAGTATTTT

j_gene: TRBJ2-5
v_gene: TRBV29-1
len: 14
d_gene: TRBD1
abundance: NA
CDR3aa: CSGTGTGGRETQYF
CDR3nt: TGCAGCGGAACCGGGACAGGGGGGAGGGAGACCCAGTACTTC

j_gene: TRBJ2-5
v_gene: TRBV5-4
len: 16
d_gene: TRBD2
abundance: NA
CDR3aa: CASSRPTGLIQETQYF
CDR3nt: TGTGCCAGCAGCCGTCCTACGGGACTAATACAAGAGACCCAGTACTTC

j_gene: TRBJ2-7
v_gene: TRBV12-5
len: 14
d_gene: NA
abundance: NA
CDR3aa: CASGPGTGPAEQYF
CDR3nt: TGTGCTAGTGGTCCCGGGACGGGACCCGCCGAGCAGTACTTC

j_gene: TRBJ1-6
v_gene: TRBV7-9
len: 14
d_gene: NA
abundance: once
CDR3aa: CASSLGGSSSPLHF
CDR3nt: TGTGCCAGCAGCTTAGGTGGCAGCTCTTCACCCCTCCACTTT

j_gene: TRBJ2-7
v_gene: TRBV12-5
len: 17
d_gene: TRBD2
abundance: NA
CDR3aa: CASGLVRGGLATGEQYF
CDR3nt: TGTGCTAGTGGTTTGGTACGGGGGGGACTAGCAACGGGCGAGCAGTACTTC

j_gene: TRBJ1-2
v_gene: TRBV7-2
len: 13
d_gene: NA
abundance: NA
CDR3aa: CASSLVRGYGYTF
CDR3nt: TGTGCCAGCAGCTTAGTTCGGGGTTATGGCTACACCTTC

j_gene: TRBJ1-6
v_gene: TRBV6-2/TRBV6-3
len: 14
d_gene: NA
abundance: NA
CDR3aa: CASSYWENPSPLHF
CDR3nt: TGTGCCAGCAGTTACTGGGAAAACCCTTCACCCCTCCACTTT

j_gene: TRBJ2-1
v_gene: TRBV2
len: 14
d_gene: NA
abundance: NA
CDR3aa: CASRPSLGGSEQFF
CDR3nt: TGTGCCAGCCGACCCTCACTGGGCGGGTCTGAGCAGTTCTTC

j_gene: TRBJ1-4
v_gene: TRBV7-4
len: 14
d_gene: NA
abundance: NA
CDR3aa: CASSRDSCDEKLFF
CDR3nt: TGTGCCAGCAGCCGGGACTCCTGTGATGAAAAACTGTTTTTT

j_gene: TRBJ1-5
v_gene: TRBV30
len: 12
d_gene: NA
abundance: few
CDR3aa: CVERGGNQPQHF
CDR3nt: TGTGTAGAAAGGGGTGGCAATCAGCCCCAGCATTTT

j_gene: TRBJ1-3
v_gene: TRBV30
len: 16
d_gene: TRBD1
abundance: NA
CDR3aa: CAWSVRLDRGRNTIYF
CDR3nt: TGTGCCTGGAGTGTACGTCTGGACAGGGGCAGAAACACCATATATTTT

j_gene: TRBJ2-1
v_gene: TRBV7-6
len: 13
d_gene: TRBD2
abundance: NA
CDR3aa: CASGGGGYNEQFF
CDR3nt: TGTGCCAGCGGCGGGGGTGGTTACAATGAGCAGTTCTTC

j_gene: TRBJ2-1
v_gene: TRBV4-3
len: 17
d_gene: NA
abundance: NA
CDR3aa: CASSQDPGPSSYNEQFF
CDR3nt: TGCGCCAGCAGCCAAGATCCCGGACCGAGCTCCTACAATGAGCAGTTCTTC